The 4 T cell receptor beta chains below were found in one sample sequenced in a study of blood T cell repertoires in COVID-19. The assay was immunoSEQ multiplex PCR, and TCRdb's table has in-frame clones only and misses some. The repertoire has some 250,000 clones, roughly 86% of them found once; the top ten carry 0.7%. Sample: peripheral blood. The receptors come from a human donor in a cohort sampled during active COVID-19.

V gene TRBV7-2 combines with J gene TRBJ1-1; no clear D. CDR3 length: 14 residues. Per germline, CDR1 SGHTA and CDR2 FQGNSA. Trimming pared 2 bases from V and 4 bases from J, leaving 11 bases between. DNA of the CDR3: TGTGCCAGCAGCTTAAGGGAGGGAGGCACTGAAGCTTTCTTT. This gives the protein CASSLREGGTEAFF.

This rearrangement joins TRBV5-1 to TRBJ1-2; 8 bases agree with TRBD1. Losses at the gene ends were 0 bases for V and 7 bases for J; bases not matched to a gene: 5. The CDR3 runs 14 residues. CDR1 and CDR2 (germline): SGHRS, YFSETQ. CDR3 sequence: CASSLGQGNGGYTF. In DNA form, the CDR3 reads TGCGCCAGCAGCTTGGGACAGGGGAATGGTGGCTACACCTTC.

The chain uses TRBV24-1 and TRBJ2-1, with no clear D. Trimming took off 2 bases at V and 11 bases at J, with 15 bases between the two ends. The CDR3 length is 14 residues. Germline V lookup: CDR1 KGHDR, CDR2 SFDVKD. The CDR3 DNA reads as TGTGCCACCAGTGATTCCGCCTACAGTCGTCAGCAGTTCTTC. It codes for CATSDSAYSRQQFF.

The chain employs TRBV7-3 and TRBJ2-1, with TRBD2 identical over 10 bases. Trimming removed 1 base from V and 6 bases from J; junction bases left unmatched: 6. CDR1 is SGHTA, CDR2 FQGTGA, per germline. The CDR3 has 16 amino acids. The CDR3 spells CASSLNRLAGVNEQFF. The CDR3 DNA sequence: TGTGCCAGCAGCTTAAATAGGCTAGCGGGAGTCAATGAGCAGTTCTTC.